The 17 T cell receptor beta chains given below trace back to one sample, sequenced in a study of cytomegalovirus exposure and HLA in healthy donors. Libraries were prepared by immunoSEQ multiplex PCR; TCRdb keeps only in-frame clonotypes and omits some of them. The sample lists 150,000 to 250,000 clones; about three quarters were seen once. Material for sequencing was PBMCs. The receptor set was obtained from a woman in her thirties in good health and CMV-seronegative.

This clone appeared once. The gene calls are TRBV15 and TRBJ1-2; a possible D gene is TRBD1 (6 bases). CDR3 size: 14 residues. The germline V gene has CDR1 LNHNV and CDR2 YYDKDF (reference sequence). Trimming removed 2 bases at V and 6 bases at J, with 13 bases between. CDR3 in amino acids: CATSRLQGFNGYTF. The CDR3 DNA follows: TGTGCCACCAGCAGACTCCAGGGGTTCAATGGCTACACCTTC.

The chain employs TRBV7-9 and TRBJ2-7; 7 bases match TRBD2. Looked up from germline, CDR1 is SEHNR and CDR2 is FQNEAQ (reference sequence). V lost 0 bases, J lost 7 bases, and 6 bases stayed unmatched. The CDR3 is made up of 14 amino acids. The CDR3 nucleotides are TGTGCCAGCAGCTTAGCGGGCCAGCGGGGAGAGCAGTACTTC. This codes for CASSLAGQRGEQYF.

Only one count was recorded for this clone. Other DNA sequences of this sample code for an identical CDR3. V is TRBV28 and J is TRBJ2-5, with D hard to call. From germline, CDR1 is MDHEN and CDR2 SYDVKM. The CDR3 contains 11 residues. Deletions cut 3 bases from V and 4 bases from J, with 3 bases between. The DNA for the CDR3 is TGTGCCAGCAGTTTTCGAGAGACCCAGTACTTC. It codes for CASSFRETQYF.

The V call is TRBV6-5, the J call TRBJ2-7; 9 positions agree with TRBD1. V dropped 5 bases and J dropped 3; count of bases not matched to a gene: 5. This CDR3 has 14 amino acids. Germline CDR1 is MNHEY and CDR2 is SVGAGI. CDR3 in amino acids: CASSHRQGVYEQYF. CDR3 coding DNA: TGTGCCAGCAGTCACCGACAGGGGGTCTACGAGCAGTACTTC.

This chain joins TRBV2 and TRBJ1-6, with a tentative D call TRBD1 (6 bases). Germline V gives CDR1 SNHLY, CDR2 FYNNEI. The V end was cut by 6 bases, the J end by 3 bases, with 15 bases between. CDR3 length: 16 amino acids. The CDR3 here is CASRRGGSNYNSPLHF. In DNA form, the CDR3 reads TGTGCCAGCAGACGGGGGGGCAGTAACTATAATTCACCCCTCCACTTT.

The rearrangement uses TRBV28 and TRBJ1-1; D is ambiguous. Germline V gives CDR1 MDHEN, CDR2 SYDVKM. The CDR3 contains 13 residues. V gave up 6 bases and J gave up 6 bases, with 14 bases separating them. CDR3 bases: TGTGCCAGCAGATTTGGTCCCGGGGCTGAAGCTTTCTTT. Its translation is CASRFGPGAEAFF.

The genes are TRBV30 and TRBJ2-1; possible D gene TRBD2, 7 bases. Germline assignment: CDR1 GTSNPN and CDR2 SVGIG (reference sequence). The germline V and J ends were trimmed by 3 bases and 5 bases, with 14 bases remaining between them. This CDR3 is 14 amino acids long. Here the CDR3 DNA reads TGTGCCTGGAGGCGGGGGCTAGCGGACAATGAGCAGTTCTTC. Translating it yields CAWRRGLADNEQFF.

V gene TRBV27 combines with J gene TRBJ2-1, with a possible D match to TRBD2 (6 bases). The CDR3 runs to 17 residues. CDR1 is MNHEY, CDR2 SMNVEV, per germline (reference sequence). V gave up 2 bases and J gave up 3 bases, with 17 bases separating them. CDR3 amino acids: CASSLTPGLEGYNEQFF. DNA of the CDR3: TGTGCCAGCAGTTTAACCCCGGGACTCGAGGGCTACAATGAGCAGTTCTTC.

The CDR3 spells CASSPYLSNQPQHF. Here the CDR3 DNA reads TGTGCCAGCAGTCCTTATTTGAGCAATCAGCCCCAGCATTTT. J is TRBJ1-5 and V is TRBV6-1; D uncertain. Deletions cut 5 bases from V and 1 base from J, with 9 bases between. From germline, CDR1 is MNHNS and CDR2 SASEGT. There are 14 residues in the CDR3.

The chain combines TRBV6-1 with TRBJ1-2; TRBD1 agrees at 9 bases. V gave up 7 bases and J gave up 7 bases; unmatched junction bases: 4. Germline V gene data show CDR1 as MNHNS and CDR2 as SASEGT. CDR3 size: 12 residues. The CDR3 DNA reads TGTGCCAGCAACAGGGGGCAGTCTGGCTACACCTTC. This encodes CASNRGQSGYTF.

This rearrangement joins TRBV7-2 to TRBJ2-5, with D possibly matching TRBD2 (6 bases). This CDR3 region has 14 residues. V lost 5 bases and J 1 base, leaving 11 bases between the germline ends. Germline V lookup: CDR1 SGHTA, CDR2 FQGNSA. CDR3 sequence: CASSATSIQETQYF. The CDR3 DNA reads as TGTGCCAGCAGCGCTACTAGCATCCAAGAGACCCAGTACTTC.

The rearrangement uses TRBV4-1 and TRBJ1-4; 7 nucleotides line up with TRBD1. The CDR3 runs 15 residues. Germline V lookup: CDR1 MGHRA, CDR2 YSYEKL. With V trimmed by 4 bases and J by 7 bases, 9 bases remained unmatched. The CDR3 DNA reads TGCGCCAGCAGCCTAGAGACAGGGTTGATTGAAAAACTGTTTTTT. Encoded protein: CASSLETGLIEKLFF.

V and J are TRBV6-6 and TRBJ1-5, with TRBD1 matching 9 bases. Looked up from germline, CDR1 is MNHNY and CDR2 is SVGAGI (reference sequence). Unmatched junction bases numbered 8, after V lost 6 bases and J lost 5 bases. The CDR3 extends over 15 amino acids. CDR3 DNA sequence: TGTGCCAGCAGGACAGACAGGGGGAACTATCAGCCCCAGCATTTT. Encoded protein: CASRTDRGNYQPQHF.

The chain joins TRBV4-1 to TRBJ1-5; possible D gene TRBD1, 6 bases. Germline V gives CDR1 MGHRA, CDR2 YSYEKL. The CDR3 has 17 residues. The V end was cut by 3 bases, the J end by 6 bases, with 21 bases between. CDR3 protein: CASSQEGTGNMVQPQHF. The DNA of the CDR3 is TGCGCCAGCAGCCAGGAAGGAACAGGGAACATGGTTCAGCCCCAGCATTTT.

This clone showed up just a few times. The V and J genes are TRBV18 and TRBJ2-7; 8 positions match TRBD2. Germline lookup yields CDR1 KGHSH and CDR2 LQKENI. The V and J ends lost 0 bases and 4 bases, in that order; junction bases with no gene match: 5. This CDR3 spans 15 amino acids. In DNA form, the CDR3 reads TGTGCCAGCTCACCACCGTCCAGCGGGAGTTACGAGCAGTACTTC. Its protein is CASSPPSSGSYEQYF.

This chain links TRBV15 with TRBJ2-3; a possible D gene is TRBD2 (5 bases). The CDR3 spans 11 residues. The V end was cut by 4 bases, the J end by 6 bases, with 5 bases between. CDR1 is LNHNV and CDR2 is YYDKDF in the germline V gene (reference sequence). In DNA, the CDR3 is TGTGCCACCAGCACGGGGGATACGCAGTATTTT. Translation gives CATSTGDTQYF.

The V and J genes are TRBV14 and TRBJ2-7; 7 bases fit TRBD1. The CDR3 consists of 16 residues. The V and J ends lost 1 base and 4 bases, in that order; junction bases with no gene match: 10. From germline, CDR1 is SGHDN and CDR2 FVKESK. The CDR3: CASSQGRRTGKYEQYF. CDR3 nucleotides: TGTGCCAGCAGCCAAGGGAGGAGGACAGGCAAGTACGAGCAGTACTTC.